This T cell receptor (beta chain) was obtained from a study of T cells after yellow fever vaccination. Turning to the study itself: Some fractions had low cell numbers, and these were prepared with SMART-Seq v4 Ultra Low Input.

Turning to this clonotype: Its antigen is undetermined.

Study results and limitations: Contaminants from the bulk population, in the form of abundant clonotypes, could be found in FACS-sorted repertoires. Post-booster repertoires contained most primary-vaccination clones again (about 96% CD4, over 70% CD8).

The TCR cDNA carried a universal primer site and UMIs from 5'RACE template switching. TCRdb re-called the 5' RACE reads through MiXCR, storing one row per CDR3 protein. The sample carries about 310,000 distinct CDR3 sequences, 3% to 4.5% recorded once. The CDR3 spans 15 residues. Germline V CDR1 and CDR2: SGHRS, YFSETQ. The V gene lost 0 bases and the J gene lost 4 bases, with 13 bases spanning the gap. The sequenced sample was PBMCs, obtained on the day of the yellow fever booster vaccination. The sequence came from a man in his late teens or twenties who received the YFV17D yellow fever vaccine. The chain uses TRBV5-1 and TRBJ1-2; no clear D. CDR3 loop: CASSLAGEEAYGYTF. The CDR3 DNA sequence: TGCGCCAGCAGCTTGGCCGGGGAGGAAGCCTATGGCTACACCTTC. Based on the CDR3 plus reference TRBV5-1 and TRBJ1-2, the full variable domain is KAGVTQTPRYLIKTRGQQVTLSCSPISGHRSVSWYQQTPGQGLQFLFEYFSETQRNKGNFPGRFSGRQFSNSRSEMNVSTLELGDSALYLCASSLAGEEAYGYTFGSGTRLTVV.